The clone carrying this T cell receptor beta chain has just a few counts. Its antigen remains unknown. Expressed TCRB transcripts were sequenced, since all the RNA that had been isolated was reverse transcribed. Assay: immunoSEQ multiplex PCR; the TCRdb copy retains only in-frame clones and omits some. The sample consists of more than 550,000 clones, over 13% of them appearing once. Purities over 98% were achieved in all sorted populations. This sample stems from a study of beta chain features in type 1 diabetes. Findings and limits, study-wide: Type 1 diabetes patients had fewer VDJ junction insertions and more deletions. Patients' naive, central memory and Treg TCRB repertoires seemed closer to one another than those of healthy donors. In cDNA sequencing, cells with high TCR expression could be over-represented. TCRB CDR3s from Type 1 diabetes patients were moderately but significantly shorter in all four CD4+ subsets.

The sample comprised naive CD4+ T cells from blood. The sequence was obtained from a man in his late teens or twenties with type 1 diabetes.

CDR3 nucleotides: TGTGCCAGCAGTCCCCCATCGGGGACAGCCAAAAACATTCAGTACTTC. This gives the protein CASSPPSGTAKNIQYF. The V gene is TRBV28, the J gene TRBJ2-4; perhaps D is TRBD1 or TRBD2 (5 bases each). CDR3 length equals 16 residues. Germline CDR1 and CDR2: MDHEN and SYDVKM. Trimming removed 5 bases at V and 0 bases at J, with 14 bases between.